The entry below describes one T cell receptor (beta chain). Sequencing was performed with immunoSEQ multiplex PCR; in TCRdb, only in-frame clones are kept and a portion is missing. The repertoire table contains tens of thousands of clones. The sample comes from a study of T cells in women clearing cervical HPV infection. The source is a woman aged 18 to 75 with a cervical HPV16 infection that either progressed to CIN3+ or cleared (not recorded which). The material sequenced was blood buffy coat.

This CDR3 reads CAWGAGQGYGYTF. The sequenced part of the CDR3 DNA is TGTGCCTGGGGCGCGGGACAGGGTTATGGC. V and J are TRBV30 and TRBJ1-2; TRBD1 matches 9 bases. The CDR3 end lies 3 residues beyond the end of the read and is filled in from the germline J gene. This CDR3 spans 13 amino acids. CDR1 is GTSNPN, CDR2 SVGIG, per germline (reference sequence). V was pared by 5 bases and J by 5 bases, with 6 bases of the junction left unmatched.